This TCR beta chain appears in the sequencing data of a study of cytomegalovirus exposure and HLA in healthy donors. The study ran its PCR with 60 Vbeta and 13 Jbeta primers. Data came from immunoSEQ multiplex PCR; TCRdb stores just in-frame clones and leaves some out. The table shows around 150,000 clones, with 70% to 90% occurring only once. The source material was PBMCs. This clonotype originated in a young man in good health and CMV-seropositive.

This CDR3 reads CASSARLAGQDTQYF. The CDR3 DNA is TGTGCCAGCAGTGCCCGACTAGCGGGGCAAGATACGCAGTATTTT. The chain links TRBV6-5 to TRBJ2-3; 11 nucleotides match TRBD2. The CDR3 has 15 amino acids. The V segment lost 5 bases and the J segment 5 bases; nucleotides outside the gene matches: 6. Germline V gives CDR1 MNHEY, CDR2 SVGAGI.